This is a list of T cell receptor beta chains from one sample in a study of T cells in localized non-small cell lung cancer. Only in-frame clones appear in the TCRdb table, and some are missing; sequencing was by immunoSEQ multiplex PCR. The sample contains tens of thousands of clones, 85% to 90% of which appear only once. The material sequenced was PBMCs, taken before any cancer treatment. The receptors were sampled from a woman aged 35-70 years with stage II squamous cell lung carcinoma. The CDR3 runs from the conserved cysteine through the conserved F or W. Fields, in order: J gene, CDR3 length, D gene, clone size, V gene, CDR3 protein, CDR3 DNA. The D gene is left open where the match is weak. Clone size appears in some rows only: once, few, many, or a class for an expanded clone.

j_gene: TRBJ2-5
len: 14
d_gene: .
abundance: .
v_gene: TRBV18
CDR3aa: CASSPRGGKETQYF
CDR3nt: TGTGCCAGCTCACCTAGGGGTGGAAAAGAGACCCAGTACTTC

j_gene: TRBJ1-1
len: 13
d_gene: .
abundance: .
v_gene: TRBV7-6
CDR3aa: CASSTDRTTEAFF
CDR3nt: TGTGCCAGCAGCACAGACAGAACCACTGAAGCTTTCTTT

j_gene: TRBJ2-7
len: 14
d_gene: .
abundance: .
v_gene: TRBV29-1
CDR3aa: CSVRGGDRHYEQYF
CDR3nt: TGCAGCGTCCGAGGGGGGGACAGGCACTACGAGCAGTACTTC

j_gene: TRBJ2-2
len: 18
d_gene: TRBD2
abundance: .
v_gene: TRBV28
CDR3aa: CASSTGLAGVRGTGELFF
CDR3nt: TGTGCCAGCAGTACGGGACTAGCGGGAGTACGAGGAACCGGGGAGCTGTTTTTT

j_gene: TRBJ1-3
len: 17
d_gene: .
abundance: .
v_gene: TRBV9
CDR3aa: CASSVGTRSRGGNTIYF
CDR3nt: TGTGCCAGCAGCGTAGGGACTCGCTCCCGAGGAGGAAACACCATATATTTT

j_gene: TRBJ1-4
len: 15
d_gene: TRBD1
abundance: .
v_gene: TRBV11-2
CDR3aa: CASSISHRGRGKLFF
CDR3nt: TGTGCCAGCAGCATCTCTCACAGGGGGCGCGGAAAACTGTTTTTT

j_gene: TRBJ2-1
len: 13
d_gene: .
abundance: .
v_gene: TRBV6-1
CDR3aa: CASSGGLQYEQFF
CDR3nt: TGTGCCAGCAGTGGGGGCCTACAATATGAGCAGTTCTTC

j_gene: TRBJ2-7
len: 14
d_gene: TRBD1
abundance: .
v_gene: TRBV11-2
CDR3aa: CASSFLQGSYEQYF
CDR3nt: TGTGCCAGCAGCTTCCTACAGGGGTCCTACGAGCAGTACTTC

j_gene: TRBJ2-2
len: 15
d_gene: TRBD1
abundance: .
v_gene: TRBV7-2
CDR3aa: CASSSRQGATGELFF
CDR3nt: TGTGCCAGCAGCTCTAGACAGGGGGCAACCGGGGAGCTGTTTTTT

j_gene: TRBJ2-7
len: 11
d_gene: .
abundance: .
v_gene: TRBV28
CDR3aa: CASSTAYEQYF
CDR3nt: TGTGCCAGTTCGACCGCTTACGAGCAGTACTTC

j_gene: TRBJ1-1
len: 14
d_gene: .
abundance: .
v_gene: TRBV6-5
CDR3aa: CASSLTGLGTEAFF
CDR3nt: TGTGCCAGCAGCCTAACAGGGCTGGGCACTGAAGCTTTCTTT

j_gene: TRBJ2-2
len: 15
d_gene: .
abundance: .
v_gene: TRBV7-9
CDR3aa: CASSLGETNTGELFF
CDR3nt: TGTGCCAGCAGCTTAGGGGAGACGAACACCGGGGAGCTGTTTTTT

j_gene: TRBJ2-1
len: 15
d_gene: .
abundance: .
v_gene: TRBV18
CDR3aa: CASSPVGTGNNEQFF
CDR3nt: TGTGCCAGCTCACCAGTCGGGACGGGGAACAATGAGCAGTTCTTC

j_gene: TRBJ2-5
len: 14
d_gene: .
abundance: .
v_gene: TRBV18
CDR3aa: CASSGIRTQETQYF
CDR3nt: TGTGCCAGCTCAGGAATCAGAACCCAAGAGACCCAGTACTTC

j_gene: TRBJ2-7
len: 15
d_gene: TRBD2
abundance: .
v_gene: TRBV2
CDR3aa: CASSDPTSAYYEQYF
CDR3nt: TGTGCCAGCAGTGACCCAACTAGCGCGTACTACGAGCAGTACTTC

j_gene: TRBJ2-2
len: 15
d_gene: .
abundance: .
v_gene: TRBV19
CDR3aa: CASSLRTSGTGELFF
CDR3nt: TGTGCCAGTAGTTTAAGGACCTCGGGGACCGGGGAGCTGTTTTTT

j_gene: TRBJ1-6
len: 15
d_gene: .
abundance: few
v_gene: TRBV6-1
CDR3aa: CASSEGGGGNSPLHF
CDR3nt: TGTGCCAGCAGTGAGGGCGGCGGGGGTAATTCACCCCTCCACTTT

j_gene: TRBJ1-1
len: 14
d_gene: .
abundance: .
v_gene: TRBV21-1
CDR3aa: CASSGDSGRVEAFF
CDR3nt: TGTGCCAGCAGCGGTGACTCGGGCCGCGTTGAAGCTTTCTTT

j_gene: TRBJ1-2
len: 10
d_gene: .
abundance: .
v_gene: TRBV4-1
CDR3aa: CASSQGGYTF
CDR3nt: TGCGCCAGCAGCCAAGGGGGCTACACCTTC

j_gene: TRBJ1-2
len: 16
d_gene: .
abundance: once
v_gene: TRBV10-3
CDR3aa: CAISDPSEGVGYGYTF
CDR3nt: TGTGCCATCAGTGACCCGAGCGAGGGAGTGGGCTATGGCTACACCTTC

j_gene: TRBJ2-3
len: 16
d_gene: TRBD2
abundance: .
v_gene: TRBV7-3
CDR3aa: CASSSLGGSSTDTQYF
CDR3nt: TGTGCCAGCAGCTCCCTTGGCGGGAGTAGCACAGATACGCAGTATTTT

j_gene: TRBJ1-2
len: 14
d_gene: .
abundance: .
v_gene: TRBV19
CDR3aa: CASSMSGRSHVYTF
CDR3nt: TGTGCCAGTAGTATGAGTGGGCGGTCTCATGTCTACACCTTC

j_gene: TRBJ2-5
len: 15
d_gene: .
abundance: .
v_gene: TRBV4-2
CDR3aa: CASSPTGEGQETQYF
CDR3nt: TGTGCCAGCAGCCCGACAGGGGAGGGACAAGAGACCCAGTACTTC

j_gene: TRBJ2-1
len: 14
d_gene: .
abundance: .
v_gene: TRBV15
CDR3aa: CATTAGSGGNEQFF
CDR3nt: TGTGCCACCACAGCGGGTAGCGGAGGCAATGAGCAGTTCTTC

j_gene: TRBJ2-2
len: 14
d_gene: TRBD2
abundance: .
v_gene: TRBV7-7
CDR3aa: CASSFGRNGGELFF
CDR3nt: TGTGCCAGCAGCTTCGGGAGGAACGGCGGGGAGCTGTTTTTT

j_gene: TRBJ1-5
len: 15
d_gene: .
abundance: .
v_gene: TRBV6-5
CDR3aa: CASSDQGLSNQPQHF
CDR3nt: TGTGCCAGCAGCGATCAGGGGTTGAGCAATCAGCCCCAGCATTTT

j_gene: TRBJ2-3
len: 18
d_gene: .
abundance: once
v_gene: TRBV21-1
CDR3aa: CASSPPPCSGRSTDTQYF
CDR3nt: TGTGCCAGCAGCCCCCCCCCATGTAGCGGGAGGAGCACAGATACGCAGTATTTT

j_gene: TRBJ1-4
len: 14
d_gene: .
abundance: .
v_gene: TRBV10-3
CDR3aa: CAISSGKANEKLFF
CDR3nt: TGTGCCATCAGTTCAGGGAAGGCTAATGAAAAACTGTTTTTT

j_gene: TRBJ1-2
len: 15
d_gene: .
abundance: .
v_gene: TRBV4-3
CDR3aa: CASSQDSGWDYGYTF
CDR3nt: TGCGCCAGCAGCCAAGATTCAGGGTGGGACTATGGCTACACCTTC

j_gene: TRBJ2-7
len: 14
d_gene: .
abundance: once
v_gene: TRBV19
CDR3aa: CASSIGQRTYEQYF
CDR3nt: TGTGCCAGTAGTATAGGTCAGCGGACCTACGAGCAGTACTTC

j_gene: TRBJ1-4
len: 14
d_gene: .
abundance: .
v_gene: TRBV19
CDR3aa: CASALRGSYEKLFF
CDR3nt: TGTGCCAGTGCCCTGAGGGGATCCTATGAAAAACTGTTTTTT

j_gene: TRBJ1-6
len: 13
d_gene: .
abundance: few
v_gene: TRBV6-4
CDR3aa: CASLGRDNSPLHF
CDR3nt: TGTGCCAGCCTGGGACGGGATAATTCACCCCTCCACTTT

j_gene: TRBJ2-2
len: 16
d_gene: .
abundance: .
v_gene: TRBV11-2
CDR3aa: CASTQAGSPNAGELFF
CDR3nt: TGTGCCAGCACCCAGGCGGGGAGCCCTAACGCCGGGGAGCTGTTTTTT

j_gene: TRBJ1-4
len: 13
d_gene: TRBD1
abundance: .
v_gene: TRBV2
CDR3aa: CAGRRQGQEKLFF
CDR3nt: TGTGCCGGGCGAAGACAGGGCCAGGAAAAACTGTTTTTT

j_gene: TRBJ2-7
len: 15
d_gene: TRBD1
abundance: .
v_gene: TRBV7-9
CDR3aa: CASSLGQGVGHEQYF
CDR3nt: TGTGCCAGCAGCTTAGGTCAGGGGGTAGGTCACGAGCAGTACTTC

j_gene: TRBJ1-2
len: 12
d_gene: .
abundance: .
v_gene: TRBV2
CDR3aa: CASSEQDYGYTF
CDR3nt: TGTGCCAGCAGTGAACAGGACTATGGCTACACCTTC

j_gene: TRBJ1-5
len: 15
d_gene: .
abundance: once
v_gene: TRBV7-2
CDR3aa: CASSLTGEGRQPQHF
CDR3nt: TGTGCCAGCAGCTTAACGGGGGAGGGTCGGCAGCCCCAGCATTTT

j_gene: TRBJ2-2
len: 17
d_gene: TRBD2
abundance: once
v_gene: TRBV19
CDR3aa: CASFRLAGASSTGELFF
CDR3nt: TGTGCCAGTTTTAGACTAGCGGGAGCCTCGAGTACCGGGGAGCTGTTTTTT

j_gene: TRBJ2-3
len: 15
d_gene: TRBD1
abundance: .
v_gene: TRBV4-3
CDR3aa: CASSQEGQMTDTQYF
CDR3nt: TGCGCCAGCAGCCAAGAGGGACAGATGACAGATACGCAGTATTTT

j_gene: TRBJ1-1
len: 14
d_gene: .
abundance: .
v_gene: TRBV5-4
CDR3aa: CASSLFAGRTEAFF
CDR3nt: TGTGCCAGCAGCTTGTTTGCGGGGAGGACTGAAGCTTTCTTT

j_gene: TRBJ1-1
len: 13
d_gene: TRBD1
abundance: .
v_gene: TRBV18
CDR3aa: CASSPPGQVEAFF
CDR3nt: TGTGCCAGCTCACCACCGGGACAGGTTGAAGCTTTCTTT